The 8 T cell receptor beta chains listed next were all sequenced from one sample in a study of tumor-infiltrating lymphocytes in primary liver carcinoma. It was unsorted whole blood that yielded blood RNA, and germline DNA was also extracted. Making TCR beta cDNA involved 400 to 600 ng total RNA and a constant-region primer. Amplification in three nested multiplex PCR rounds with slightly modified ARM-PCR gave rise to TCR beta libraries. Researchers ran the first two PCR rounds for approximately 10 cycles each with TRBV1-TRBV30 forward primers and a C-beta reverse primer. TCRdb processed the multiplex PCR reads anew with MiXCR; each CDR3 protein has one entry. The sample includes about 180,000 distinct CDR3 sequences, about 60% of them seen just once. The sequenced material came from peripheral blood. The receptors originated from a man aged 40-49 years with primary liver carcinoma and hepatitis B virus infection.

This clonotype was observed a handful of times. This sequence joins TRBV6-4 and TRBJ2-3, with a tentative D call TRBD1 (6 bases). Germline V gives CDR1 MRHNA, CDR2 SNTAGT. Trimming stripped 0 bases from V and 6 bases from J, with 7 bases between. The length of the CDR3 is 13 residues. The CDR3 DNA sequence: TGTGCCAGCAGTGACTCAAGGGGGGATACGCAGTATTTT. Its translation: CASSDSRGDTQYF.

This chain uses TRBV11-1 with TRBJ1-1; D not certain. The germline V gene encodes CDR1 SGHAT and CDR2 FQDESV (reference sequence). The CDR3 consists of 14 residues. Trimming removed 3 bases from V and 9 bases from J, with 17 bases in between. The CDR3 sequence: CASSLISLKTQAFF. DNA of the CDR3: TGTGCCAGCAGCTTGATAAGCTTGAAGACTCAAGCTTTCTTT.

The chain is built from TRBV6-6 and TRBJ2-1; TRBD2 matches at 9 bases. The germline V gene has CDR1 MNHNY and CDR2 SVGAGI (reference sequence). With 2 bases clipped from V and 7 bases from J, the junction kept 9 bases outside the gene matches. This CDR3 is built from 16 residues. In DNA form, the CDR3 reads TGTGCCAGCAGTTACGCCTTCGTGGCGGGAGGGAATGAGCAGTTCTTC. This codes for CASSYAFVAGGNEQFF.

On this clonotype: Its ends do not fully match the called genes, so a read error is possible. This chain connects TRBV11-2 to TRBJ2-4; TRBD2 aligns across 16 bases. The CDR3 sequence is 18 residues long. CDR1 and CDR2 (germline): SGHAT, FQNNGV. The CDR3 region has the DNA TGTGCCAGCGGCTTAACGGGACTAGCGGGAGGGTCCTCGAACATTCAGTACTTC. Amino acids: CASGLTGLAGGSSNIQYF.

This clonotype has a handful of counts. The chain employs TRBV11-2 and TRBJ2-3; 8 bases agree with TRBD2. CDR1 is SGHAT and CDR2 is FQNNGV in the germline V gene. The CDR3 length is 15 residues. J lost 3 bases, V lost 3 bases, and 5 bases had no gene match. The DNA for the CDR3 is TGTGCCAGCAGCTTGGTAGCGGGACGGACAGATACGCAGTATTTT. Protein sequence: CASSLVAGRTDTQYF.

V is TRBV28 and J is TRBJ2-7; D gene uncertain. Germline V gene sequence: CDR1 MDHEN, CDR2 SYDVKM. V shed 7 bases and J shed 2 bases, with 15 bases lying between them. This CDR3 region has 14 residues. CDR3 sequence: CASNALMGTYEQYF. The CDR3 coding sequence is TGTGCCAGCAACGCCCTGATGGGAACCTACGAGCAGTACTTC.

Points on this clonotype: With a much larger clone just one base away, this may be a read error. The V gene is TRBV29-1, the J gene TRBJ1-1; 9 bases agree with TRBD1. The CDR3 contains 14 residues. CDR1 and CDR2 from the germline V gene are SQVTM and ANQGSEA. Here the CDR3 reads CSVDVTGGNTETFF. The DNA for the CDR3 is TGCAGCGTTGACGTGACAGGGGGAAACACTGAAACTTTCTTT.

The J gene is TRBJ2-7, the V gene TRBV7-8; no clear D gene. V lost 5 bases and J 1 base, leaving 9 bases between the germline ends. The germline CDR1 and CDR2 sequences are SGHVS and FQNEAQ. There are 13 residues in the CDR3. CDR3 amino acids: CASSLSRSYEQYF. For the CDR3, the DNA is TGTGCCAGCAGCCTGTCAAGGTCCTACGAGCAGTACTTC.